Described below is a single T cell receptor beta chain sequence and its context. Its cognate antigen is unknown. Cultured CD4+ T cell DNA underwent sequencing with the Oncomine TCR Beta short-read assay. From the PCR reads, TCRdb called clonotypes with MiXCR, one entry per CDR3 protein. The table records over 10,000 distinct CDR3 sequences, over 50% of them present only once. Treatment denoted: approximately nine-day PBMC culture with coronavirus spike peptide pools or control peptides (ViraFEST assay). The ViraFEST method relied on peptide pools to expand antigen-specific T cells, followed by TCR sequencing. The CDR3 totals 13 residues. Germline CDR1 and CDR2: WNHNN and SYGVQD (reference sequence). Deletions cut 3 bases from V and 3 bases from J, with 8 bases between. These data belong to a study of vaccination and CD4 T cells after COVID-19.

The chain combines TRBV10-1 with TRBJ1-2, with no clear D. This sample comprised cultured CD4+ T cells from blood, obtained after SARS-CoV-2 vaccination. The clonotype originates from a human donor with COVID-19. Here the CDR3 reads CASSDAGDYGYTF. CDR3 DNA: TGCGCCAGCAGTGACGCCGGCGACTATGGCTACACCTTC.